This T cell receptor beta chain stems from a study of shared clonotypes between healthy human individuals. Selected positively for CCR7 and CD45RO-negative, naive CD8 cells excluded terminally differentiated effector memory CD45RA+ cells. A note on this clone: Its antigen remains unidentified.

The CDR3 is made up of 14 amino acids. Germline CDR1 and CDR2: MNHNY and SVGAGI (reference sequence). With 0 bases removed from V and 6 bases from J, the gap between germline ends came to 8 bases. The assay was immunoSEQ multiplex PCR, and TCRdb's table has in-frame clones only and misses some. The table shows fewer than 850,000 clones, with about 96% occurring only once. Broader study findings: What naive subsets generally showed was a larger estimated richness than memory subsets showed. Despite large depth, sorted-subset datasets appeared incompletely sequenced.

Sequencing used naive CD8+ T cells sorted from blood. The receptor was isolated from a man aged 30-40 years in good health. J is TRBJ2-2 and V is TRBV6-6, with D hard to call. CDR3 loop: CASSYSFSSGELFF. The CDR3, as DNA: TGTGCCAGCAGTTACTCTTTCTCATCCGGGGAGCTGTTTTTT.